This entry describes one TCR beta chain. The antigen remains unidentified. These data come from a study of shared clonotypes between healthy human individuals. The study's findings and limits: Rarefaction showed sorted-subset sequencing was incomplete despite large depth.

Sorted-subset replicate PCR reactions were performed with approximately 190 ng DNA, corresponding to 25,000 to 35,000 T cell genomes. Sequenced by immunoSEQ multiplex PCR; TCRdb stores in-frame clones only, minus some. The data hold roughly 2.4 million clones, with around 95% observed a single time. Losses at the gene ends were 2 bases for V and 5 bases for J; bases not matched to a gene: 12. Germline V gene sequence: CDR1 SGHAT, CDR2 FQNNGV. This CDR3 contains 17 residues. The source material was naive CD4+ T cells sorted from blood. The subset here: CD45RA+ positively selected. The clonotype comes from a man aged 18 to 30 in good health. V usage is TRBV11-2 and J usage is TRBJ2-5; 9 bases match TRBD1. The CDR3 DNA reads TGTGCCAGCAGCTTACGCGAACAGGGGGCAGTAAGGGAGACCCAGTACTTC. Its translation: CASSLREQGAVRETQYF.